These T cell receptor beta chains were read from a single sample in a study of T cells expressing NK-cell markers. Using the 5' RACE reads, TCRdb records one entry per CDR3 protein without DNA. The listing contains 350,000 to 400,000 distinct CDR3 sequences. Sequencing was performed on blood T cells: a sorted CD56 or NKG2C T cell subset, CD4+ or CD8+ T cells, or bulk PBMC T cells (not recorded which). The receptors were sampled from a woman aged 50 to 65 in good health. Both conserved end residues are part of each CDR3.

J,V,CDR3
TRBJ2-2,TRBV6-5,CASSYGRPSGELFF
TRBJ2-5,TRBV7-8,CVSSLDRWETQYF
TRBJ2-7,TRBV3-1,CASSQGPGGLEQYF
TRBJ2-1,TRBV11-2,CASSPRTSGRALYNEQFF
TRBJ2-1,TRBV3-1,CASSQELAATYNEQFF
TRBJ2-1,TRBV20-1,CSAEQGGGYNEQFF
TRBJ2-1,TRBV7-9,CASSLEGLAGPEQFF
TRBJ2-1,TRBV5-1,CASANRAGNYNEQFF
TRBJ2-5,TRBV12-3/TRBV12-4,CASSLGGVVETQYF
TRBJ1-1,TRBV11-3,CASSPSAVATEAFF
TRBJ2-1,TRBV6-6,CASSYNIAGSHEQFF
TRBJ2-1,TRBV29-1,CSVEDRLAGGPSSYNEQFF
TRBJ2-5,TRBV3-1,CASSPNGHRTQYF
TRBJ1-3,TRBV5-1,CASSLGTAYGNTIYF
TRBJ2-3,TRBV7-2,CASSAYRDRGADTQYF
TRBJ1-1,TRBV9,CASSVNSQGARTEAFF
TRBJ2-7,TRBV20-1,CSARVQGASYEQYF
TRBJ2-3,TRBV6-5,CASTLRSTDTQYF
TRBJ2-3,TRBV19,CASSIQSSGTDTQYF
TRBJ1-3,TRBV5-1,CASSNADRDAGNTIYF
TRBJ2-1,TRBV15,CATSLSSGSDEQFF
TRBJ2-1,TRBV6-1,CASKERLLDEQFF
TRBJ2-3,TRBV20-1,CSASIGRAGDTQYF
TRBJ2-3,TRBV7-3,CASSGVQGTDTQYF
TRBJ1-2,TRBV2,CASSESLYGYTF
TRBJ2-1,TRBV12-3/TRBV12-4,CATQGEGGLSSEQFF
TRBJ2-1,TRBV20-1,CSASQQPPRYNEQFF
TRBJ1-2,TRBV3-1,CASSRGDRVYGYTF
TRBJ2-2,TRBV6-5,CASSKGRRVGGELFF
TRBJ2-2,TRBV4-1,CASSQAGSSSHANTGELFF
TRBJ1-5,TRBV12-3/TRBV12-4,CASNRSPTQPQHF
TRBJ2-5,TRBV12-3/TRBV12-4,CASSSLAGRYQETQYF
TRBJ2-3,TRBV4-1,CASSQRGLGDTQYF
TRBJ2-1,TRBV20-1,CSARGITHNEQFF
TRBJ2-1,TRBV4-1,CASSYEQREVYNEQFF
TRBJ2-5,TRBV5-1,CASSLRSIQETQYF
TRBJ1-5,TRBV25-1,CASSEWGAQGNQPQHF
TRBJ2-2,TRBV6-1,CASSAGGNTGELFF
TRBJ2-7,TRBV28,CASGEGHLAGAREQYF
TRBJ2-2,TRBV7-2,CASSLDSGRVTGELFF
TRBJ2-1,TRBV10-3,CAISALASEQFF
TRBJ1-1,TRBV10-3,CAITGAGLGTEAFF